The 15 T cell receptor beta chains presented below share a single source sample, sequenced in a study of T cells after yellow fever vaccination. From the 5' RACE reads, TCRdb called clonotypes with MiXCR, one entry per CDR3 protein. The sample lists roughly 520,000 distinct CDR3 sequences; roughly 22% were seen once. Material: PBMCs, obtained 21 days after the first yellow fever vaccination. Receptors were obtained from a man between 18 and 35 years old who received the YFV17D yellow fever vaccine.

The chain has TRBV23-1 and TRBJ1-2, with D perhaps TRBD1 (6 bases). TRBV23-1 is an ORF, and what it does is uncertain. CDR3 length: 14 amino acids. Deletions cut 6 bases from V and 4 bases from J, with 15 bases between. This CDR3 is CASRERGGLYGYTF. The CDR3 coding sequence is TGCGCCAGCAGAGAGAGAGGGGGACTCTATGGCTACACCTTC.

The chain uses TRBV29-1 and TRBJ1-2, with unresolved D. This CDR3 has 14 residues. CDR1 is SQVTM, CDR2 ANQGSEA, per germline. The germline V and J ends were trimmed by 6 bases and 7 bases, with 21 bases remaining between them. The CDR3 region has the DNA TGCAGCGTCTCTCCGAGACTCCACGCCCCTGGCTACACCTTC. This translates into CSVSPRLHAPGYTF.

This chain connects TRBV5-1 to TRBJ2-1; D might be TRBD1 (5 bases). CDR1 SGHRS and CDR2 YFSETQ come from the germline V gene. The CDR3 spans 14 residues. Between the trimmed V and J ends, which lost 3 bases and 3 bases, there was a span of 10 bases. This chain's CDR3 is CASSSDTNYNEQFF. DNA for the CDR3: TGCGCCAGCAGCTCGGACACCAACTACAATGAGCAGTTCTTC.

This sequence joins TRBV20-1 and TRBJ2-3; TRBD2 matches 7 bases. This CDR3 comprises 11 residues. Looked up from germline, CDR1 is DFQATT and CDR2 is SNEGSKA (reference sequence). V shed 6 bases and J 4 bases; nucleotides not matched to a gene: 1. CDR3 sequence reads: CSAGLADTQYF. For the CDR3, the DNA is TGCAGTGCAGGACTAGCAGATACGCAGTATTTT.

This clonotype has more than one count but fewer than ten. This chain uses TRBV12-3 or TRBV12-4 with TRBJ1-5; D ambiguous. The CDR3 consists of 13 residues. The V and J ends lost 2 bases and 3 bases respectively, with 5 bases between them. The CDR3 loop is CASSLLNNQPQHF. The CDR3 DNA follows: TGTGCCAGCAGTTTATTGAACAATCAGCCCCAGCATTTT.

This clonotype was counted a few times. This chain uses TRBV12-3 or TRBV12-4 with TRBJ2-5; a possible D gene is TRBD1 (7 bases). This CDR3 spans 16 amino acids. V was trimmed by 3 bases and J by 5 bases, leaving 19 bases between them. The CDR3 DNA reads as TGTGCCAGCAGTTTCGTAGTCGGAGGGGGCCTCGAGACCCAGTACTTC. Its protein product is CASSFVVGGGLETQYF.

This clonotype showed up just a few times. The CDR3 DNA follows: TGTGCCAGCGAGGACGGGGGGAGATACAATGAGCAGTTCTTC. Protein: CASEDGGRYNEQFF. The rearrangement joins TRBV5-6 to TRBJ2-1; 7 bases align to TRBD2. The CDR3 has 14 residues. Germline V gene data show CDR1 as SGHDT and CDR2 as YYEEEE. V shed 7 bases, J shed 4 bases, and the junction held 8 bases outside the gene matches.

J is TRBJ2-7 and V is TRBV7-2, with D unresolved. Trimming cost V 1 base and J 3 bases, with 7 bases left between them. The CDR3 is 13 residues long. Germline values: CDR1 SGHTA, CDR2 FQGNSA. CDR3: CASSLVGVYEQYF. CDR3 in DNA: TGTGCCAGCAGCTTAGTTGGGGTCTACGAGCAGTACTTC.

V gene TRBV6-5 combines with J gene TRBJ2-7, with D possibly matching TRBD2 (5 bases). The ends were cut back, 2 bases at V and 4 bases at J, with 9 bases in the middle. The CDR3 is 13 amino acids. Germline assignment: CDR1 MNHEY and CDR2 SVGAGI. The CDR3 loop is CASSYSGSYEQYF. CDR3 bases: TGTGCCAGCAGTTACAGCGGCAGTTACGAGCAGTACTTC.

This clonotype showed up just a few times. Here the CDR3 DNA reads TGTGCCAGCAGCCTCGGACAGGGAGGGGGAGCTTTCTTT. Translating it yields CASSLGQGGGAFF. V usage is TRBV7-3 and J usage is TRBJ1-1; 8 bases agree with TRBD1. The CDR3 is 13 residues long. Per germline, CDR1 SGHTA and CDR2 FQGTGA. The J segment lost 10 bases and the V segment lost 5 bases, leaving 9 bases of the junction unmatched.

The V call is TRBV4-1, the J call TRBJ2-4; D not resolved. V lost 0 bases and J lost 0, with 15 bases in between. The length of the CDR3 is 18 residues. Germline loops: CDR1 MGHRA, CDR2 YSYEKL. DNA for the CDR3: TGCGCCAGCAGCCAAGAGAGAGCCGACCCCATAGCCAAAAACATTCAGTACTTC. Protein product: CASSQERADPIAKNIQYF.

This clonotype was detected only a few times. The V call is TRBV5-1, the J call TRBJ2-6; 9 bases are shared with TRBD1. The V segment lost 1 base and the J segment 19 bases; nucleotides outside the gene matches: 12. Looked up from germline, CDR1 is SGHRS and CDR2 is YFSETQ. The CDR3 sequence is 14 residues long. This CDR3 is CASSLIPIRQGGTF. The CDR3 bases are TGCGCCAGCAGCTTGATACCTATTCGACAGGGGGGTACTTTC.

The sample holds many counts of this clonotype. The J gene is TRBJ2-5, the V gene TRBV3-1; D perhaps matches TRBD2 (5 bases). The CDR3 is made up of 15 amino acids. The germline V gene encodes CDR1 LGHDT and CDR2 YNNKEL (reference sequence). V was clipped by 0 bases and J by 7 bases, with 15 bases between them. The CDR3 DNA is TGTGCCAGCAGCCAAGATCTAGGCCCCGCGGGGACCCAGTACTTC. Translation: CASSQDLGPAGTQYF.

This clonotype appeared a few times. V and J are TRBV4-3 and TRBJ2-1, with 8 bases fitting TRBD2. The length of the CDR3 is 15 residues. Germline CDR1 reads LGHNA; CDR2 reads YSLEER. V shed 3 bases and J 7 bases; nucleotides not matched to a gene: 8. The CDR3 bases are TGCGCCAGCAGCCAGGGCGGGACTAGAGGGAATGAGCAGTTCTTC. This gives the protein CASSQGGTRGNEQFF.

This clonotype turned up a few times. The genes are TRBV20-1 and TRBJ1-4; D gene unclear. Looked up from germline, CDR1 is DFQATT and CDR2 is SNEGSKA (reference sequence). Between the trimmed V and J ends, which lost 5 bases and 0 bases, there was a span of 10 bases. The CDR3 extends over 14 amino acids. The CDR3 spells CSAYGPPTNEKLFF. In DNA, the CDR3 is TGCAGTGCTTACGGACCGCCAACTAATGAAAAACTGTTTTTT.